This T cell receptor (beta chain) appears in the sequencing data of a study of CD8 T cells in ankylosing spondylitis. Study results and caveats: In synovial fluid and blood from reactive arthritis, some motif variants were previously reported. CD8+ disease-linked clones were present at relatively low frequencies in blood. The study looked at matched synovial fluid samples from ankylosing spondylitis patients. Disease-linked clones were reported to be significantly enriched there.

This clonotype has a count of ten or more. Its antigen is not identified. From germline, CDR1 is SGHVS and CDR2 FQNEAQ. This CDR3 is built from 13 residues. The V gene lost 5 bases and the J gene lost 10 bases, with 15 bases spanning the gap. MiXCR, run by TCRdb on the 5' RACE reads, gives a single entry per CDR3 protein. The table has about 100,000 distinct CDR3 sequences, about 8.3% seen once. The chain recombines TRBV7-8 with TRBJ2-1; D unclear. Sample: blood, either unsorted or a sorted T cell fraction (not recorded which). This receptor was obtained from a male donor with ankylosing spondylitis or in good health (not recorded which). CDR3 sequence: CASSPPRVIEQFF. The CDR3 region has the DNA TGTGCCAGCAGCCCACCGCGAGTCATAGAGCAGTTCTTC.